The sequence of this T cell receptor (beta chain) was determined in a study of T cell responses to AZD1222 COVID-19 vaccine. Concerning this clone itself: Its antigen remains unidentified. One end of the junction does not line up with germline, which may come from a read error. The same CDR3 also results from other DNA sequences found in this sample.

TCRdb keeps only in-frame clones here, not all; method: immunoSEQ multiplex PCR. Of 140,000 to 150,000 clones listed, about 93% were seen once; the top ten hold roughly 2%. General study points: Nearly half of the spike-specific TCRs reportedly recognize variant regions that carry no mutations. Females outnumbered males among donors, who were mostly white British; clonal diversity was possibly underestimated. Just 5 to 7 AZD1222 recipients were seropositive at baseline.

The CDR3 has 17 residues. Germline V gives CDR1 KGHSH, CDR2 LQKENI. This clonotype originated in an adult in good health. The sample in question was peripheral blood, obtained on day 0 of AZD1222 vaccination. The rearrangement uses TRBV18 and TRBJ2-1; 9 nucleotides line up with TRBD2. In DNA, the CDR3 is TGTGCTAGCTCACTTATGGCTAGCGGGATCTCCTACAATGAGCAGTTCTTC. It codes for CASSLMASGISYNEQFF.